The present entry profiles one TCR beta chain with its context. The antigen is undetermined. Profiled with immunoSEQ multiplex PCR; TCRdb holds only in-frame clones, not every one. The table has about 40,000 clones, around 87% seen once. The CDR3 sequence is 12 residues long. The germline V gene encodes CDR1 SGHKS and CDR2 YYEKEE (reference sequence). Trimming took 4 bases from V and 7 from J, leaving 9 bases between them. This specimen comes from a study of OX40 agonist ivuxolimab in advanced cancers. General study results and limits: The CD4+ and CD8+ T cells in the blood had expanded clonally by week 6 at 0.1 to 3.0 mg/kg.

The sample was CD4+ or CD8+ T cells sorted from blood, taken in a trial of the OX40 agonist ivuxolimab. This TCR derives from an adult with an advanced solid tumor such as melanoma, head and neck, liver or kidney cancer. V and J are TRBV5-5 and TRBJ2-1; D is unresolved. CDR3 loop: CASSPNFNEQFF. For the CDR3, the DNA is TGTGCCAGCAGCCCTAACTTTAATGAGCAGTTCTTC.